This T cell receptor (beta chain) was found in a study of blood T cells in healthy people across ages. Broader study findings: Naive CD4+ cell counts and diversity both ran higher in long-lived than in aged donors. With age, beta diversity per million T cells declined roughly linearly, significantly by 30 to 40. Naive T cell percentage showed a strong correlation with TCR beta diversity.

The authors ran a second PCR of roughly 7 to 11 cycles using a sample-barcoded 5' primer and a J-beta primer mix. Any given sample supplied a minimum of 2.5 million CDR3-containing paired-end reads. TCRdb ran MiXCR on the 5' RACE reads and lists one entry per CDR3 protein. Of about 1.6 million distinct CDR3 sequences listed, almost 35% are singletons. With regard to this clonotype: Its antigen is not known. At one boundary the junction diverges from the germline segment, which might be a read error.

Germline V CDR1 and CDR2: SGDLS, YYNGEE. This CDR3 has 16 residues. This sequence was found in a woman in her 30s in good health. The J gene is TRBJ2-5, the V gene TRBV9, with D perhaps matching TRBD1 (6 bases). The sequenced sample consisted of blood. CDR3 DNA sequence: TGTGCCGGCAGCGTAGCTACGACAGGCCTCCAAGAGACCCAGTACTTC. Translating gives CAGSVATTGLQETQYF.